The rows below give T cell receptor beta chains drawn from one sample of a study of blood T cells in healthy people across ages. TCRdb re-derived calls from the 5' RACE reads in MiXCR, one entry per CDR3 protein. The sample shows 700,000 or so distinct CDR3 sequences, 22% of them seen only once. Sequencing input: blood. These TCRs come from an older man in good health. CDR3s include the opening cysteine and the closing phenylalanine or tryptophan. Fields, in order: CDR3 DNA, CDR3 protein, D gene, V gene, clone size, J gene. The D gene is left open where the match is weak. A clone size is listed for some rows: how often the clone was seen (once, few, many), or a class if it is expanded.

TGTGCCGGCCAAGCGGGGGGAACAGATACGCAGTATTTT | CAGQAGGTDTQYF | TRBD2 | TRBV2 | few | TRBJ2-3
TGCAGTGCTAGAGATTTTAGCGGGAGTAGGTACAATGAGCAGTTCTTC | CSARDFSGSRYNEQFF | TRBD2 | TRBV20-1 | many | TRBJ2-1
TGCAGTGCTAGACAGCAGGGGTATAGCAATCAGCCCCAGCATTTT | CSARQQGYSNQPQHF | NA | TRBV20-1 | few | TRBJ1-5
TGCAGTGCTAGCGGGACAGGGGTTAGCTACACCTTC | CSASGTGVSYTF | TRBD1 | TRBV20-1 | few | TRBJ1-2
TGTGCCAGCTCACCGCGAGAGGGAACTAATGAAAAACTGTTTTTT | CASSPREGTNEKLFF | NA | TRBV18 | few | TRBJ1-4
TGTGCCAGCAGCCAGGGTCAGCCCCAGCATTTT | CASSQGQPQHF | NA | TRBV12-3/TRBV12-4 | few | TRBJ1-5
TGTGCCAGCAGTTTAATGCAAACCACAGATACGCAGTATTTT | CASSLMQTTDTQYF | NA | TRBV12-3/TRBV12-4 | few | TRBJ2-3
TGTGCCAGCAGTGAGGAGGGGGGCACCGGGGAGCTGTTTTTT | CASSEEGGTGELFF | NA | TRBV6-4 | NA | TRBJ2-2
TGTGCCAGTAGTATTGAGGCGGGGTATCAGCCCCAGCATTTT | CASSIEAGYQPQHF | NA | TRBV19 | once | TRBJ1-5
TGTGCCAGCAGCACGGGGGGTGGGGTCTATGGCTACACCTTC | CASSTGGGVYGYTF | NA | TRBV28 | NA | TRBJ1-2
TGTGCCAGCAGCTCGAGAACCGGGACAGGGATTACTGGAAACACCATATATTTT | CASSSRTGTGITGNTIYF | TRBD1 | TRBV9 | NA | TRBJ1-3
TGCAGTGCTAGAGATGTAGACCCCCGAAAACTGTTTTTT | CSARDVDPRKLFF | NA | TRBV20-1 | few | TRBJ1-4
TGTGCCAGCGGATCATCCGGGACTAGCGGGGCCAATGAGCAGTTCTTC | CASGSSGTSGANEQFF | TRBD2 | TRBV7-8 | NA | TRBJ2-1
TGTGCCCGCCCGAGGAGCGACCAAGAGACCCAGTACTTC | CARPRSDQETQYF | NA | TRBV28 | NA | TRBJ2-5
TGTGCCAGCAATACTCTAGGGGCGGCGTCCTACGAGCAGTACTTC | CASNTLGAASYEQYF | NA | TRBV12-3/TRBV12-4 | few | TRBJ2-7
TGTGCCAGCAGCTTAAATGGGGGGGCGAACACCGGGGAGCTGTTTTTT | CASSLNGGANTGELFF | TRBD2 | TRBV7-2 | NA | TRBJ2-2
TGTGCCAGCAGAGCGACGGGGGAGCAGTACTTC | CASRATGEQYF | NA | TRBV28 | few | TRBJ2-7
TGTGCCAGCTCACCAAGTAGGCGCACTGAAGCTTTCTTT | CASSPSRRTEAFF | NA | TRBV18 | few | TRBJ1-1
TGTGCCAGCAGTTACCATAGCGACAGGGACCACGAGCAGTACTTC | CASSYHSDRDHEQYF | TRBD1 | TRBV6-2/TRBV6-3 | NA | TRBJ2-7
TGTGCCAGCAGCTTAAGGCCCTTGAGCGGGGGGTCCTACAATGAGCAGTTCTTC | CASSLRPLSGGSYNEQFF | TRBD2 | TRBV7-3 | many | TRBJ2-1
TGCGCCAGCAGCTTGCCGGGGGACGCGGATACGCAGTATTTT | CASSLPGDADTQYF | NA | TRBV5-1 | NA | TRBJ2-3
TGCGCCAGCAGCTTGGACGGACCTTACACAGATACGCAGTATTTT | CASSLDGPYTDTQYF | NA | TRBV5-1 | once | TRBJ2-3
TGTGCCAGCAGTTTATCGGCTAGTCGGTATGGCTACACCTTC | CASSLSASRYGYTF | NA | TRBV12-3/TRBV12-4 | few | TRBJ1-2
TGTGCCAGCAGCCCTTGGGCTGACACCGGGGAGCTGTTTTTT | CASSPWADTGELFF | NA | TRBV7-2 | few | TRBJ2-2
TGTGCCAGCAGTTTTAGTTGGCTAGCGGGAGCCAAAAACATTCAGTACTTC | CASSFSWLAGAKNIQYF | TRBD2 | TRBV28 | NA | TRBJ2-4
TGTGCCAGCAGCTTCGGGCCCACTGAAGCTTTCTTT | CASSFGPTEAFF | NA | TRBV7-9 | NA | TRBJ1-1
TGTGCCAGCAGCCTAACGGGGCCAAGACCCGGGCCGCGGAGGCCTGGAAACACCATATATTTT | CASSLTGPRPGPRRPGNTIYF | NA | TRBV7-3 | NA | TRBJ1-3
TGTGCCAGCAGTTACTCGAGGCGCAGGGCGGACACTGAAGCTTTCTTT | CASSYSRRRADTEAFF | NA | TRBV6-5 | few | TRBJ1-1
TGCAGTGCTAGAGATTTCCTAGGAACTGAGCAGTTCTTC | CSARDFLGTEQFF | NA | TRBV20-1 | NA | TRBJ2-1
TGCAGCGTGCCCCCCCCGGGGGCTTTCTTT | CSVPPPGAFF | NA | TRBV29-1 | NA | TRBJ1-1
TGTGCCAGCAGCAAAGAGATGAGGGGTTCAAGATGGAGGTGTGGCACAGATACGCAGTATTTT | CASSKEMRGSRWRCGTDTQYF | NA | TRBV21-1 | many | TRBJ2-3
TGTGCCAGCAGTTACCGAACAGGACGGAACACTGAAGCTTTCTTT | CASSYRTGRNTEAFF | NA | TRBV6-5 | many | TRBJ1-1
TGCGCCAGCAGCAACAACAGGGGGCCGGATGAAAAACTGTTTTTT | CASSNNRGPDEKLFF | TRBD1 | TRBV5-1 | few | TRBJ1-4
TGCAGTGCTAGAGGTTTGAGGACTAGCGGGTCCTGGGAGCTGTTTTTT | CSARGLRTSGSWELFF | TRBD2 | TRBV20-1 | NA | TRBJ2-2
TGTGCCAGCAGCCACCATCCCGGGGAAACTCAGTACTTC | CASSHHPGETQYF | NA | TRBV14 | few | TRBJ2-4
TGTGCCACCAGCAGAGTAGTCGGGGCCTACGAGCAGTACTTC | CATSRVVGAYEQYF | NA | TRBV15 | NA | TRBJ2-7
TGCAGCGTTGAAGATCTGTCTATGACCCAGTACTTC | CSVEDLSMTQYF | NA | TRBV29-1 | NA | TRBJ2-5
TGTGCCAGCAGTTACGAGGGGGCGATTGTTGGCTACACCTTC | CASSYEGAIVGYTF | TRBD1 | TRBV6-2/TRBV6-3 | NA | TRBJ1-2
TGTGCCAGCAGCCGGTTGGGGGGTCTTAACACCGGGGAGCTGTTTTTT | CASSRLGGLNTGELFF | NA | TRBV7-9 | NA | TRBJ2-2
TGCGCCAGCAGCCAGCCCGGACTAACCCCCTACAATGAGCAGTTCTTC | CASSQPGLTPYNEQFF | NA | TRBV4-1 | NA | TRBJ2-1
TGTGCCAGCAGCTTGCGCAGTTGGGCTCCGAGCTCCTACAATGAGCAGTTCTTC | CASSLRSWAPSSYNEQFF | NA | TRBV7-6 | few | TRBJ2-1
TGTGCCAGCAGTTTATGGAGGGTGGACCAAGAGACCCAGTACTTC | CASSLWRVDQETQYF | NA | TRBV12-3/TRBV12-4 | NA | TRBJ2-5
TGTGCCAGCAGCTTGGACACGGAGGGAGATACGCAGTATTTT | CASSLDTEGDTQYF | NA | TRBV5-4 | NA | TRBJ2-3
TGTGCCTCCCCGGGACAGGGTAACGATGAGCAGTTCTTC | CASPGQGNDEQFF | TRBD1 | TRBV24-1 | few | TRBJ2-1
TGTGCCAGCAGTTTAACGGGACTAGCGGGAGGCTACGAGCAGTACTTC | CASSLTGLAGGYEQYF | TRBD2 | TRBV28 | NA | TRBJ2-7
TGTGCCAGCAGCCTTACAGGGACGGTCAATAATTCACCCCTCCACTTT | CASSLTGTVNNSPLHF | NA | TRBV7-9 | NA | TRBJ1-6
TGTGCCAGCAGCCGACGAACCGGGACTAGCGGAGCGCAAGAGACCCAGTACTTC | CASSRRTGTSGAQETQYF | TRBD2 | TRBV3-1 | NA | TRBJ2-5
TGTGCCAGCAGCCAAGTACAGGGGGCGCAGACTGAAGCTTTCTTT | CASSQVQGAQTEAFF | TRBD1 | TRBV4-2 | NA | TRBJ1-1
TGTGCCAGCAGTTCCCGACAGGGGGATGAGCAGTTCTTC | CASSSRQGDEQFF | TRBD1 | TRBV27 | NA | TRBJ2-1
TGTGCCAGCTCACCACAAGCGGGGCCCTACAATGAGCAGTTCTTC | CASSPQAGPYNEQFF | TRBD2 | TRBV18 | NA | TRBJ2-1
TGTGCCACCAGCAGAGAGGCTAGCGGGAGCCCCAGCAATGAGCAGTTCTTC | CATSREASGSPSNEQFF | TRBD2 | TRBV15 | few | TRBJ2-1
TGTGCCAGCAGTTCAGAGGACAGGGTAAAGTATTTT | CASSSEDRVKYF | TRBD1 | TRBV12-3/TRBV12-4 | NA | TRBJ2-3